The sequence of this TCR beta chain was determined in a study of blood T cell repertoires in COVID-19. Background on the study: Acute and convalescent COVID-19 specimens originated in the United States, Italy and Spain. T cells, B-cell-depleted T cells, or PBMCs supplied cDNA or gDNA.

The authors' processing: Estimates of nucleated cell counts were drawn from the amplification of reference gene primers. Only in-frame clones appear in the TCRdb table, and some are missing; sequencing was by immunoSEQ multiplex PCR. The DNA gave D and trimming, while V, J and clone size come from that table. The sample lists around 200,000 clones, around 82% occurring once. Per germline, CDR1 MNHEY and CDR2 SVGAGI. The CDR3 contains 12 residues. Only one count was recorded for this clone. This clonotype was obtained from a human donor with acute or convalescent COVID-19. The donor label of this sample is uncertain. Material: peripheral blood. This rearrangement joins TRBV6-5 to TRBJ1-6; possible D gene TRBD1, 6 bases. CDR3 protein: CGTRGSNSPLHF. The CDR3, as DNA: TGTGGGACTAGGGGGAGCAATTCACCCCTCCACTTT.